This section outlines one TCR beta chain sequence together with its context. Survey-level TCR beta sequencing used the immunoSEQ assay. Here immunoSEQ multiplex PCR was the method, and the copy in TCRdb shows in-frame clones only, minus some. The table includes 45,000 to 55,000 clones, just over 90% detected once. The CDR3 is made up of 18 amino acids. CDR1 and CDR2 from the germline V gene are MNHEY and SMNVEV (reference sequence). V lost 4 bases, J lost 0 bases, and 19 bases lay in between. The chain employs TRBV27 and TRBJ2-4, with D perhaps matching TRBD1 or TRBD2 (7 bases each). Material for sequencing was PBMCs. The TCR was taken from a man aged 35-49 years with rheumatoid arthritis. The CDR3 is CASSSKGGGGVAKNIQYF. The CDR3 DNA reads TGTGCCAGCAGTTCCAAGGGAGGGGGCGGGGTAGCCAAAAACATTCAGTACTTC.